A selection of T cell receptor beta chains follows, all from one sample in a study of PD-1 blockade in classical Hodgkin lymphoma. Repertoires were generated with immunoSEQ multiplex PCR, while TCRdb's copy carries only in-frame clones and drops some. Of 45,000 to 55,000 clones listed, 81% are singletons. The sample was peripheral blood mononuclear cells (PBMCs), taken at baseline. These receptors all stem from a human donor with classical Hodgkin lymphoma. Each CDR3 is given with its conserved first and last residue. The D gene is left open where the match is weak. Size tells how often a clone was seen (once, few, many) or the class of an expanded clone, and some rows leave it out.

>.|TRBJ1-1|TRBV18|.
CASSPDSWNTEAFF
TGTGCCAGCTCACCGGACAGCTGGAACACTGAAGCTTTCTTT
>once|TRBJ2-1|TRBV5-6|TRBD2
CASSVFTQLAGGKNEQFF
TGTGCCAGCAGCGTATTTACCCAGTTAGCGGGAGGTAAGAATGAGCAGTTCTTC
>.|TRBJ2-2|TRBV7-2|TRBD1
CASSSSGQGLAGELFF
TGTGCCAGCAGCTCTTCAGGACAGGGGCTGGCCGGGGAGCTGTTTTTT
>.|TRBJ2-5|TRBV7-2|TRBD1
CASSSRQGPTEVQETQYF
TGTGCCAGCAGCTCCCGACAGGGGCCAACCGAGGTCCAAGAGACCCAGTACTTC
>.|TRBJ2-1|TRBV19|.
CASSIDPHGQQFF
TGTGCCAGTAGTATCGACCCCCACGGGCAGCAGTTCTTC
>.|TRBJ2-4|TRBV7-3|.
CASSLKSTSIQYF
TGTGCCAGCAGCTTAAAGTCCACAAGCATTCAGTACTTC
>.|TRBJ2-5|TRBV10-2|TRBD2
CASRVRGRETQYF
TGCGCCAGCAGAGTTCGCGGGAGAGAGACCCAGTACTTC
>few|TRBJ2-5|TRBV5-8|TRBD2
CASSLRWGAGDQETQYF
TGTGCCAGCAGCTTGAGGTGGGGAGCGGGAGACCAAGAGACCCAGTACTTC
>.|TRBJ2-7|TRBV6-5|.
CASSYSFRGSSYEQYF
TGTGCCAGCAGTTACTCGTTCCGGGGGAGCTCCTACGAGCAGTACTTC
>.|TRBJ1-5|TRBV6-1|TRBD1
CASSEARTGVSNQPQHF
TGTGCCAGCAGTGAAGCCCGGACAGGGGTGAGCAATCAGCCCCAGCATTTT
>.|TRBJ2-7|TRBV5-6|TRBD2
CASSREGGESSYEQYF
TGTGCCAGCAGCAGGGAGGGAGGGGAGAGCTCCTACGAGCAGTACTTC
>.|TRBJ2-7|TRBV30|.
CAWSVRGSTYEQYF
TGTGCCTGGAGTGTAAGGGGGTCCACCTACGAGCAGTACTTC
>.|TRBJ2-1|TRBV30|.
CAWSVGLPGYNEQFF
TGTGCCTGGAGTGTAGGGCTCCCAGGATACAATGAGCAGTTCTTC
>.|TRBJ2-7|TRBV11-3|.
CASSLEIDSYEQYF
TGTGCCAGCAGCCTTGAGATAGATTCCTACGAGCAGTACTTC
>.|TRBJ2-1|TRBV18|TRBD2
CASSPPSGRDGNEQFF
TGTGCCAGCTCACCACCGAGCGGGAGGGATGGGAATGAGCAGTTCTTC
>.|TRBJ2-2|TRBV2|.
CASSLTVNTGELFF
TGTGCCAGCAGTTTGACAGTGAACACCGGGGAGCTGTTTTTT
>.|TRBJ1-2|TRBV7-2|TRBD1
CASSFPDRGGYTF
TGTGCCAGCAGCTTTCCGGACAGGGGCGGCTACACCTTC
>.|TRBJ1-2|TRBV25-1|.
CASSGRPSYGYTF
TGTGCCAGCAGTGGCCGTCCTAGCTATGGCTACACCTTC
>few|TRBJ1-5|TRBV19|.
CASSIFTENQPQHF
TGTGCCAGTAGTATTTTTACAGAAAATCAGCCCCAGCATTTT
>.|TRBJ2-7|TRBV11-3|.
CASSLDFYEQYF
TGTGCCAGCAGCTTAGATTTCTACGAGCAGTACTTC
>.|TRBJ1-1|TRBV6-5|.
CASSYWGGTEAFF
TGTGCCAGCAGTTATTGGGGAGGGACTGAAGCTTTCTTT
>few|TRBJ1-2|TRBV29-1|TRBD1
CSVGTGVDYGYTF
TGCAGCGTTGGGACAGGGGTTGACTATGGCTACACCTTC
>.|TRBJ2-3|TRBV15|.
CATSDPFSDTQYF
TGTGCCACCTCGGACCCGTTTTCGGATACGCAGTATTTT
>.|TRBJ1-1|TRBV14|.
CASSQVVGGGTEAFF
TGTGCCAGCAGCCAAGTGGTGGGCGGTGGCACTGAAGCTTTCTTT
>.|TRBJ2-1|TRBV10-3|.
CAISETQTREQFF
TGTGCCATCAGTGAGACCCAAACCCGTGAGCAGTTCTTC
>.|TRBJ1-3|TRBV2|.
CASSLDSGNTIYF
TGTGCCAGCAGTCTCGACAGTGGAAACACCATATATTTT